This is a list of T cell receptor beta chains from one sample in a study of monozygotic twins with inflammatory bowel disease. TCRdb reprocessed the 5' RACE reads and stores each CDR3 protein as one record, lacking DNA. The data include about 300,000 distinct CDR3 sequences; the top ten clones carry about 5%. The sequenced sample was blood. The source is a human donor with ulcerative colitis or Crohn's disease, or a healthy co-twin of an affected twin (not recorded which). The CDR3 runs from the conserved cysteine through the conserved F or W. Expanded clones get a size class; other rows say once, few or many, or leave the size out.

CDR3,size,J,V
CASWNTGELFF,NA,TRBJ2-2,TRBV5-1
CASTSLGSLYTGELFF,NA,TRBJ2-2,TRBV7-2
CASSLWSGGASYKQYF,NA,TRBJ2-7,TRBV28
CASTSGTDTQYF,NA,TRBJ2-3,TRBV25-1
CASSLEGASEAFF,NA,TRBJ1-1,TRBV12-3/TRBV12-4
CASSFGQVAVYGYTF,NA,TRBJ1-2,TRBV5-1
CAKYCKEAGNEQFF,NA,TRBJ2-1,TRBV6-6
CSARDGGALNTEAFF,NA,TRBJ1-1,TRBV20-1
CASSLMQGQETQYF,NA,TRBJ2-5,TRBV7-2
CASSIDRHSYEQYF,NA,TRBJ2-7,TRBV7-3
CASRLRGLGTEAFF,NA,TRBJ1-1,TRBV6-2/TRBV6-3
CASSLRTGTLEQYF,NA,TRBJ2-7,TRBV14
CASSQRTEEQYF,NA,TRBJ2-7,TRBV7-2
CATTPDRVSYNEQFF,NA,TRBJ2-1,TRBV19
CASRMGSYEQYF,NA,TRBJ2-7,TRBV5-1
CASSLTTHPTADTQYF,NA,TRBJ2-3,TRBV5-1
CASSPGRGYTF,NA,TRBJ1-2,TRBV27
CASSYSSGDQETQYF,NA,TRBJ2-5,TRBV6-5
CASSPKGPLQYF,NA,TRBJ2-7,TRBV12-3/TRBV12-4
CASSLGSQQETQYF,NA,TRBJ2-5,TRBV7-9
CASSERATGEARNTIYF,NA,TRBJ1-3,TRBV25-1
CSVEGQGDEKLFF,NA,TRBJ1-4,TRBV29-1
CSARAGAGLNYEQYF,large,TRBJ2-7,TRBV20-1
CASRHTKETQYF,NA,TRBJ2-5,TRBV5-1
CASETGGASEAFF,NA,TRBJ1-1,TRBV7-9
CASSHVETQYF,NA,TRBJ2-5,TRBV6-2/TRBV6-3
CASIPGPNNEKLFF,NA,TRBJ1-4,TRBV12-3/TRBV12-4
CASSQGSGGDNEQFF,NA,TRBJ2-1,TRBV4-3
CSVDPLTGTGGGAFF,NA,TRBJ1-1,TRBV29-1
CASSQGVAGTFNTGELFF,NA,TRBJ2-2,TRBV4-3
CASSQEERGQYEQFF,NA,TRBJ2-1,TRBV4-3
CSATPGGEPQHF,NA,TRBJ1-5,TRBV20-1
CASSGGRGYQETQYF,NA,TRBJ2-5,TRBV25-1
CASQRRQGIHNEQFF,NA,TRBJ2-1,TRBV7-2
CATGDNSPLHF,NA,TRBJ1-6,TRBV13
CSARGATSVETQYF,NA,TRBJ2-5,TRBV20-1
CASGLVLASGRSEQFF,NA,TRBJ2-1,TRBV12-5
CASSSWNRAAGELFF,NA,TRBJ2-2,TRBV7-9
CASRRTGENEQFF,NA,TRBJ2-1,TRBV12-3/TRBV12-4
CASSYGDFGELFF,NA,TRBJ2-2,TRBV6-6
CASRGNRGRPGELFF,NA,TRBJ2-2,TRBV28
CASSRGLQGLGQETQYF,NA,TRBJ2-5,TRBV3-1